This T cell receptor beta chain came from a study of siplizumab effects on memory and regulatory T cells. Sequenced by immunoSEQ multiplex PCR; TCRdb stores in-frame clones only, minus some. The sample includes tens of thousands of clones, more than 75% of them seen just once. Specimen: naive CD8+ T cells sorted from blood. This TCR came from a human donor in good health.

CDR3 nucleotide sequence: TGTGCCAGCAGCGCTCGGACCCCAACCACCTACGAGCAGTACTTC. It encodes CASSARTPTTYEQYF. The rearrangement links TRBV7-9 to TRBJ2-7; D is unclear. V lost 5 bases to trimming and J lost 2 bases, with 16 bases between them. Per germline, CDR1 SEHNR and CDR2 FQNEAQ (reference sequence). The CDR3 loop spans 15 amino acids.